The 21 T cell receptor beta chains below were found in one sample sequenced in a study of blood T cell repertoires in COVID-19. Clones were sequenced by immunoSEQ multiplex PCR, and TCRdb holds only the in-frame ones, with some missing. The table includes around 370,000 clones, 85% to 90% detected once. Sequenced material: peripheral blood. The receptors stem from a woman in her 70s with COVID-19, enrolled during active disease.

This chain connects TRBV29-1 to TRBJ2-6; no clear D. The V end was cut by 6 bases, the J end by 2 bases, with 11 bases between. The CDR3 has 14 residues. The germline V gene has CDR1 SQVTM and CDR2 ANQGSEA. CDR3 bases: TGCAGCGTCGAGTCAGGCCCTGGGGCCAACGTCCTGACTTTC. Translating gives CSVESGPGANVLTF. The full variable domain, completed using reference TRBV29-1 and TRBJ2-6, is SAVISQKPSRDICQRGTSLTIQCQVDSQVTMMFWYRQQPGQSLTLIATANQGSEATYESGFVIDKFPISRPNLTFSTLTVSNMSPEDSSIYLCSVESGPGANVLTFGAGSRLTVL.

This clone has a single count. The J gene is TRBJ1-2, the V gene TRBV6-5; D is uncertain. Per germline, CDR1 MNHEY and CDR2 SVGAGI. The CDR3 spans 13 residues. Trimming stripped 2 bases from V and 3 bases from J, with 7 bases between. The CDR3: CASSYTSDYGYTF. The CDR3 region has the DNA TGTGCCAGCAGTTACACTTCCGACTATGGCTACACCTTC.

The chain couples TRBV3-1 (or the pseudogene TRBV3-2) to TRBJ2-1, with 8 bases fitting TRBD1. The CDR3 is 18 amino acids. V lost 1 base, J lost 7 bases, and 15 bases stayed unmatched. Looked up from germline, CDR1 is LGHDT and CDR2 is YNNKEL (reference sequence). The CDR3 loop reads CASSQGYGDRKEGNEQFF. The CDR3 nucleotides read TGTGCCAGCAGCCAAGGGTATGGGGACAGGAAGGAGGGGAATGAGCAGTTCTTC.

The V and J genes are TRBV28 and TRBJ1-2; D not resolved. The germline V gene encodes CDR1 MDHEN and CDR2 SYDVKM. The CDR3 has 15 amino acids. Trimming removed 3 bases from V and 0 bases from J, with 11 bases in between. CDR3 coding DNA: TGTGCCAGCAGTTTTTGGCAGGCTTCTAACTATGGCTACACCTTC. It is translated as CASSFWQASNYGYTF.

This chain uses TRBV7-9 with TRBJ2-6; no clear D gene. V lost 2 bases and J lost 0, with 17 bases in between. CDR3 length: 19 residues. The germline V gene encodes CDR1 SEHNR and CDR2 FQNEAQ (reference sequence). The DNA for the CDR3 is TGTGCCAGCAGCTTATCAAACGGCGGCCCAAACTCTGGGGCCAACGTCCTGACTTTC. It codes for CASSLSNGGPNSGANVLTF.

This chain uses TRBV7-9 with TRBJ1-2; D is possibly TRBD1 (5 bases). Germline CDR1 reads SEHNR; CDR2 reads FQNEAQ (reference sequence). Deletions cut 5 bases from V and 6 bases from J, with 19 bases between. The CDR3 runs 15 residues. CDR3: CASSPQGFQIHGYTF. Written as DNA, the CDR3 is TGTGCCAGCAGCCCGCAGGGATTCCAAATCCATGGCTACACCTTC.

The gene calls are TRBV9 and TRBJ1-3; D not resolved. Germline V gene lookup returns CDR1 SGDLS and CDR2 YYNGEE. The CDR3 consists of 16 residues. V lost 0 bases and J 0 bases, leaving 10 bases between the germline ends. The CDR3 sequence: CASSVGHGPSGNTIYF. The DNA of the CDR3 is TGTGCCAGCAGCGTAGGACACGGTCCCTCTGGAAACACCATATATTTT.

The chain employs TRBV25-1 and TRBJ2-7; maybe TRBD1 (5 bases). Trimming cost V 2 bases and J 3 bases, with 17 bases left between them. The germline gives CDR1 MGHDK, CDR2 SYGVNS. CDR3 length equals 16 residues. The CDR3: CASSEATGLGIYEQYF. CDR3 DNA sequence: TGTGCCAGCAGTGAAGCAACAGGTCTAGGGATCTACGAGCAGTACTTC.

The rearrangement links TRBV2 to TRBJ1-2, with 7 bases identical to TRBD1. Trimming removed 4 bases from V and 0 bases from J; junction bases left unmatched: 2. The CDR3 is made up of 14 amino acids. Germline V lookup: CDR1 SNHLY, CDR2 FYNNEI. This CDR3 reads CASSVDRANYGYTF. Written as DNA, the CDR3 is TGTGCCAGCAGTGTAGACAGGGCTAACTATGGCTACACCTTC.

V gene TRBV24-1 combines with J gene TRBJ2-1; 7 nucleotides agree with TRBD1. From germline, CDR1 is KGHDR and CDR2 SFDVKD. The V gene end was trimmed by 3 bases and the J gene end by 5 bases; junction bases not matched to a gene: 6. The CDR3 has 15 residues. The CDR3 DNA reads TGTGCCACCAGTGATACCCGACAGGGAAACAATGAGCAGTTCTTC. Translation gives CATSDTRQGNNEQFF.

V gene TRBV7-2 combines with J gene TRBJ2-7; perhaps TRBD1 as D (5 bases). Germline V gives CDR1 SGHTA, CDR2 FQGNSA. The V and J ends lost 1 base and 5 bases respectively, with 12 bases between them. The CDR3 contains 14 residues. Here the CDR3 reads CASSLGQGYDEQYF. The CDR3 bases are TGTGCCAGCAGCTTAGGGCAGGGCTATGACGAGCAGTACTTC.

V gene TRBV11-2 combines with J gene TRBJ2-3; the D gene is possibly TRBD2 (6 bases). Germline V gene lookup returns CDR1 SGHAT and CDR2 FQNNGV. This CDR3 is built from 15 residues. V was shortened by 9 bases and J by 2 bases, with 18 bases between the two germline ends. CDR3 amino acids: CASYRSGVFTDTQYF. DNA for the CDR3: TGTGCCAGTTATCGTTCGGGGGTTTTCACAGATACGCAGTATTTT.

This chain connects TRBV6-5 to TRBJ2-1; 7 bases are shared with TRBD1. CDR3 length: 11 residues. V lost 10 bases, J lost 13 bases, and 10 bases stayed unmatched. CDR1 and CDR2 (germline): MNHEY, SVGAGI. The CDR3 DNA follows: TGTGCCACTCTTAGACAGGGCGAACAGTTCTTC. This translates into CATLRQGEQFF.

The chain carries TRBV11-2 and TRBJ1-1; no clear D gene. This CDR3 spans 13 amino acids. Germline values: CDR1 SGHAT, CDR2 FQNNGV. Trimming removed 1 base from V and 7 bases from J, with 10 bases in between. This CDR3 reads CASSLVQEVEAFF. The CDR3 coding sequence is TGTGCCAGCAGCTTAGTGCAGGAGGTTGAAGCTTTCTTT.

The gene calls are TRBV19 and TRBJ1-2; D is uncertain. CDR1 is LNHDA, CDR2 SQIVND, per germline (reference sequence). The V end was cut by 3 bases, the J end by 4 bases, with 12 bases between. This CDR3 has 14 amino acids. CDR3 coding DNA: TGTGCCAGTAGTATGAACGGGTTGGTCTATGGCTACACCTTC. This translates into CASSMNGLVYGYTF.

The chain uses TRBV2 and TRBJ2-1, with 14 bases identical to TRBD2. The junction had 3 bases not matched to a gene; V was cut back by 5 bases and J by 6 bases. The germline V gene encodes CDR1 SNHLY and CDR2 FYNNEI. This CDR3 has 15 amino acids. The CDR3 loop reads CASSFGLAGGNEQFF. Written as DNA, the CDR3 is TGTGCCAGCAGTTTTGGACTAGCGGGAGGCAATGAGCAGTTCTTC.

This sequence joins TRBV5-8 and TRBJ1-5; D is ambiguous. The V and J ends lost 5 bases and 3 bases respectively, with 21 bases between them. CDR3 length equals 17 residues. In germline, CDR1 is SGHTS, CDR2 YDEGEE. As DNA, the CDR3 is TGTGCCAGCAGTTCCGGGTTCCCAGAGATCTACAATCAGCCCCAGCATTTT. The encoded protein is CASSSGFPEIYNQPQHF.

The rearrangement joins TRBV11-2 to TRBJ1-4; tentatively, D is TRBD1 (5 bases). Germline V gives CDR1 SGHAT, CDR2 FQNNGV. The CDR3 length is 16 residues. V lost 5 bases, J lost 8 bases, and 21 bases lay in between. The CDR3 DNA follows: TGTGCCAGCAGCAATTTCAGACGGGGGGATTTCGAAAAACTGTTTTTT. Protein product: CASSNFRRGDFEKLFF.

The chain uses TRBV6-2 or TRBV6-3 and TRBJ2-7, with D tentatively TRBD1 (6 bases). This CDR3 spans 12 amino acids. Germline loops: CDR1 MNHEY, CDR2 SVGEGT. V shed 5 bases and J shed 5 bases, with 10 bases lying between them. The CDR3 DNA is TGTGCCAGCAGTCCCAGGGGCCACGAGCAGTACTTC. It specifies CASSPRGHEQYF.

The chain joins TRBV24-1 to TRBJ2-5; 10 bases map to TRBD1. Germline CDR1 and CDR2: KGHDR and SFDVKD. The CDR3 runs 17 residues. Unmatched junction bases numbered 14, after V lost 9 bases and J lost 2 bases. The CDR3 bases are TGTGCCACCCGAGGAAGAGGGACAGGGGCCAAACAAGAGACCCAGTACTTC. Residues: CATRGRGTGAKQETQYF.

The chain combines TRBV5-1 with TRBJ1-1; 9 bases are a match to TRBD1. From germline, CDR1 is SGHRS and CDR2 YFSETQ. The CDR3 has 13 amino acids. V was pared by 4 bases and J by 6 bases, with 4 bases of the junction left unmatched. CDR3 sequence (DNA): TGCGCCAGCAGCCGGACAGGGGACCCTGAAGCTTTCTTT. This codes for CASSRTGDPEAFF.